The 17 T cell receptor beta chains below all came from one sample that was sequenced in a study of T cell responses to AZD1222 COVID-19 vaccine. Generated by immunoSEQ multiplex PCR, the TCRdb table keeps only in-frame clones and is missing some. The table records 130,000 or so clones, 80% to 90% of them present only once. The sample was peripheral blood, taken on day 0 of AZD1222 vaccination. These receptors were obtained from an adult in good health.

The gene calls are TRBV7-9 and TRBJ2-7; 7 bases match TRBD1. V was clipped by 2 bases and J by 6 bases; unmatched bases: 13. The length of the CDR3 is 16 residues. The germline V gene has CDR1 SEHNR and CDR2 FQNEAQ (reference sequence). This CDR3 reads CASSLTLVQGLFEQYF. The CDR3, as DNA: TGTGCCAGCAGCTTAACTCTTGTACAGGGGCTATTCGAGCAGTACTTC. Complete variable domain (other parts from reference TRBV7-9 and TRBJ2-7): DTGVSQNPRHKITKRGQNVTFRCDPISEHNRLYWYRQTLGQGPEFLTYFQNEAQLEKSRLLSDRFSAERPKGSFSTLEIQRTEQGDSAMYLCASSLTLVQGLFEQYFGPGTRLTVT.

This clone was found a few times. V usage is TRBV5-1 and J usage is TRBJ2-1, with 13 nucleotides matching TRBD2. CDR1 is SGHRS and CDR2 is YFSETQ in the germline V gene. The CDR3 is made up of 17 amino acids. Unmatched junction bases numbered 11, after V lost 4 bases and J lost 7 bases. CDR3 sequence (DNA): TGCGCCAGCAGCGTAGAGTGGGGACTAGCGGGACGGAATGAGCAGTTCTTC. It is translated as CASSVEWGLAGRNEQFF.

The V and J genes are TRBV2 and TRBJ1-2, with D possibly TRBD1 on 5 matching bases. The CDR3 contains 12 residues. Per germline, CDR1 SNHLY and CDR2 FYNNEI. V was cut by 7 bases and J by 3 bases, with 9 bases left in between. The CDR3 DNA is TGTGCCAGCACACGGGACTACTATGGCTACACCTTC. Amino acid sequence: CASTRDYYGYTF.

The rearrangement joins TRBV12-2 to TRBJ1-1. TRBV12-2 is an annotated pseudogene. The CDR3 is 19 amino acids. DNA of the CDR3: TGTGCAAGTCGCCCACTTTTGGCCCGTGGTAGGGGAGTGAACACTGAAGCTTTCTTT. Protein product: CASRPLLARGRGVNTEAFF.

The CDR3 spells CASSPSGANTGELFF. As DNA, the CDR3 is TGTGCCAGCAGCCCGTCGGGGGCTAACACCGGGGAGCTGTTTTTT. The chain is built from TRBV6-5 and TRBJ2-2; D possibly uses TRBD1 or TRBD2 (6 bases each). Trimming stripped 6 bases from V and 2 bases from J, with 13 bases between. This CDR3 region has 15 residues. CDR1 and CDR2 from the germline V gene are MNHEY and SVGAGI.

V is TRBV10-3 and J is TRBJ1-5; 9 nucleotides agree with TRBD1. V dropped 3 bases and J dropped 5; count of bases not matched to a gene: 14. The CDR3 extends over 18 amino acids. In germline, CDR1 is ENHRY, CDR2 SYGVKD. DNA for the CDR3: TGTGCCATCAGTGATGGTAGGACAGGGGTCGTGGGCCATCAGCCCCAGCATTTT. Protein product: CAISDGRTGVVGHQPQHF.

Only one count was recorded for this clone. J is TRBJ2-7 and V is TRBV2, with D perhaps TRBD2 (5 bases). Trimming removed 6 bases from V and 6 bases from J, with 18 bases in between. CDR3 size: 14 residues. Germline CDR1 and CDR2: SNHLY and FYNNEI. CDR3 loop: CASRLIWVGVEQYF. Here the CDR3 DNA reads TGTGCCAGCAGACTAATTTGGGTCGGGGTCGAGCAGTACTTC. Drawing the rest from reference TRBV2 and TRBJ2-7, the complete variable domain is EPEVTQTPSHQVTQMGQEVILRCVPISNHLYFYWYRQILGQKVEFLVSFYNNEISEKSEIFDDQFSVERPDGSNFTLKIRSTKLEDSAMYFCASRLIWVGVEQYFGPGTRLTVT.

This clone has a single count. The J gene is TRBJ2-3, the V gene TRBV5-1; the match to TRBD1 covers 9 bases. Losses at the gene ends were 0 bases for V and 3 bases for J; bases not matched to a gene: 2. Germline CDR1 reads SGHRS; CDR2 reads YFSETQ. This CDR3 comprises 15 residues. This chain's CDR3 is CASSLGDRETDTQYF. Here the CDR3 DNA reads TGCGCCAGCAGCTTGGGGGACAGGGAGACAGATACGCAGTATTTT. Full variable domain (remainder filled in from reference TRBV5-1 and TRBJ2-3): KAGVTQTPRYLIKTRGQQVTLSCSPISGHRSVSWYQQTPGQGLQFLFEYFSETQRNKGNFPGRFSGRQFSNSRSEMNVSTLELGDSALYLCASSLGDRETDTQYFGPGTRLTVL.

This clone has only a few counts. V gene TRBV6-4 combines with J gene TRBJ2-2, with D perhaps matching TRBD2 (6 bases). This CDR3 region has 18 residues. The V gene's germline CDR1 is MRHNA and CDR2 SNTAGT. V was trimmed by 0 bases and J by 5 bases, leaving 19 bases between them. CDR3 region: CASSDSFLSGVGTGELFF. As DNA, the CDR3 is TGTGCCAGCAGTGACTCTTTTCTATCGGGAGTAGGGACCGGGGAGCTGTTTTTT.

This clone was seen a few times. The chain carries TRBV5-1 and TRBJ2-3, with D possibly TRBD1 on 6 matching bases. The CDR3 length is 15 residues. V gave up 0 bases and J gave up 5 bases, with 13 bases separating them. Germline V gene lookup returns CDR1 SGHRS and CDR2 YFSETQ. This CDR3 reads CASSLEGGVRDTQYF. In nucleotides, the CDR3 is TGCGCCAGCAGCTTGGAAGGGGGAGTGAGAGATACGCAGTATTTT.

The chain uses TRBV7-3 and TRBJ2-1; 11 bases fit TRBD2. The CDR3 runs 13 residues. V shed 6 bases, J shed 7 bases, and the junction held 2 bases outside the gene matches. Germline V gene data show CDR1 as SGHTA and CDR2 as FQGTGA. The CDR3 loop is CASRTSGSNEQFF. In nucleotides, the CDR3 is TGTGCCAGCAGAACTAGCGGGAGTAATGAGCAGTTCTTC.

CDR3 sequence (DNA): TGTGCCAGCAAACCGGGACAGGTGACCGGGGAGCTGTTTTTT. Its translation: CASKPGQVTGELFF. The chain uses TRBV28 and TRBJ2-2, with 8 positions matching TRBD1. The CDR3 totals 14 residues. In germline, CDR1 is MDHEN, CDR2 SYDVKM. The V gene end was trimmed by 7 bases and the J gene end by 5 bases; junction bases not matched to a gene: 6.

The chain is built from TRBV19 and TRBJ1-1; D is undetermined. The CDR3 is made up of 12 amino acids. V was shortened by 0 bases and J by 10 bases, with 9 bases between the two germline ends. CDR1 and CDR2 from the germline V gene are LNHDA and SQIVND (reference sequence). In DNA form, the CDR3 reads TGTGCCAGTAGTATAGATAATAAGTCAGCTTTCTTT. It is translated as CASSIDNKSAFF.

The J gene is TRBJ2-7, the V gene TRBV7-2, with TRBD2 identical over 12 bases. The CDR3 is 16 residues long. The germline V gene encodes CDR1 SGHTA and CDR2 FQGNSA. Germline trimming cut 2 bases from V and 0 bases from J; bases unmatched to any gene: 2. The CDR3 sequence: CASSLLAGGSSYEQYF. The CDR3 coding sequence is TGTGCCAGCAGCTTACTAGCGGGGGGGAGCTCCTACGAGCAGTACTTC.

V is TRBV7-9 and J is TRBJ1-5; D gene unclear. Trimming removed 5 bases at V and 3 bases at J, with 5 bases between. Germline CDR1 reads SEHNR; CDR2 reads FQNEAQ (reference sequence). The CDR3 runs to 12 residues. CDR3 amino acids: CASSQINQPQHF. Written as DNA, the CDR3 is TGTGCCAGCAGCCAAATCAATCAGCCCCAGCATTTT.

This clone has more than one count but fewer than ten. The V call is TRBV7-9, the J call TRBJ2-1; TRBD1 matches at 7 bases. J lost 0 bases, V lost 2 bases, and 4 bases had no gene match. Germline CDR1 SEHNR, CDR2 FQNEAQ (reference sequence). The CDR3 covers 16 residues. CDR3 sequence: CASSLSGQTSYNEQFF. CDR3 coding DNA: TGTGCCAGCAGCTTATCGGGACAGACCTCCTACAATGAGCAGTTCTTC.

The rearrangement uses TRBV6-1 and TRBJ2-3, with 7 bases identical to TRBD2. CDR1 and CDR2 from the germline V gene are MNHNS and SASEGT. This CDR3 region has 16 residues. Trimming cost V 4 bases and J 3 bases; bases outside gene matches: 10. Here the CDR3 reads CASSGGGRGGTDTQYF. The CDR3 DNA reads as TGTGCCAGCAGTGGGGGCGGTCGGGGAGGGACAGATACGCAGTATTTT.